A single sample is the source of the 8 T cell receptor beta chains below, sequenced in a study of identical twins. MiXCR, run by TCRdb on the 5' RACE reads, gives a single entry per CDR3 protein. The table includes some 790,000 distinct CDR3 sequences, about 20% detected once. These data also formed part of another study, on T cells expressing NK-cell markers.

Sequenced material: PBMCs. The origin of the receptors is a woman younger than 35 in good health.

The gene calls are TRBV5-1 and TRBJ2-3, with D perhaps TRBD1 or TRBD2 (5 bases each). The CDR3 contains 18 residues. V was trimmed by 0 bases and J by 4 bases, leaving 21 bases between them. Germline V gives CDR1 SGHRS, CDR2 YFSETQ. The CDR3 protein is CASSLELGTMVGADTQYF. The CDR3, as DNA: TGCGCCAGCAGCTTGGAACTCGGGACCATGGTAGGGGCAGATACGCAGTATTTT.

This sequence joins TRBV25-1 and TRBJ2-7, with D unclear. Germline V gene data show CDR1 as MGHDK and CDR2 as SYGVNS. The CDR3 has 17 residues. The germline V and J ends were trimmed by 0 bases and 6 bases, with 21 bases remaining between them. The CDR3 loop is CASSEYPGRAPLIEQYF. In DNA form, the CDR3 reads TGTGCCAGCAGTGAATACCCAGGACGGGCCCCACTGATCGAGCAGTACTTC.

This clonotype was seen more than once but under ten times. The rearrangement joins TRBV10-3 to TRBJ2-1; 8 nucleotides line up with TRBD2. The CDR3 has 16 residues. V trimming: 6 bases; J trimming: 0 bases; junction bases outside the gene matches: 7. The germline CDR1 and CDR2 sequences are ENHRY and SYGVKD. The CDR3 DNA is TGTGCCATCAGCGGACTCGGGGGGGCCTCCTACAATGAGCAGTTCTTC. It encodes CAISGLGGASYNEQFF.

This clonotype was found many times. The chain joins TRBV7-2 to TRBJ2-3, with D unclear. V was cut by 5 bases and J by 6 bases, with 12 bases left in between. Germline V gives CDR1 SGHTA, CDR2 FQGNSA. This CDR3 is 13 amino acids long. The CDR3 DNA sequence: TGTGCCAGCAGCCCGCAGGTATCGGATACGCAGTATTTT. It encodes CASSPQVSDTQYF.

This clonotype was observed a handful of times. The chain employs TRBV7-8 and TRBJ2-1, with 7 positions matching TRBD2. Trimming took 8 bases from V and 4 from J; bases not matched to a gene: 8. The CDR3 contains 14 residues. Germline CDR1 and CDR2: SGHVS and FQNEAQ. The CDR3 loop is CASSKRGEYNEQFF. The CDR3, as DNA: TGTGCCAGCTCCAAACGGGGGGAATACAATGAGCAGTTCTTC. The entire variable domain, with the rest obtained from reference TRBV7-8 and TRBJ2-1, is as follows: GAGVSQSPRYKVAKRGQDVALRCDPISGHVSLFWYQQALGQGPEFLTYFQNEAQLDKSGLPSDRFFAERPEGSVSTLKIQRTQQEDSAVYLCASSKRGEYNEQFFGPGTRLTVL.

This clonotype was observed a few times. The genes are TRBV20-1 and TRBJ2-3; D unclear. Trimming stripped 2 bases from V and 4 bases from J, with 7 bases between. CDR1 DFQATT and CDR2 SNEGSKA come from the germline V gene (reference sequence). The CDR3 length is 12 residues. Here the CDR3 reads CSARKPPDTQYF. CDR3 DNA sequence: TGCAGTGCTAGAAAACCCCCAGATACGCAGTATTTT.

This clonotype was seen at least ten times. CDR3 nucleotide sequence: TGTGCCAGCAGGAAGGGACAGGGAAACACTGAAGCTTTCTTT. It translates to CASRKGQGNTEAFF. J is TRBJ1-1 and V is TRBV12-3 or TRBV12-4, with TRBD1 identical over 9 bases. J was trimmed by 2 bases and V by 6 bases; bases with no gene match: 4. This CDR3 region has 14 residues.

This clonotype was seen only a few times. J is TRBJ2-2 and V is TRBV5-5, with 10 bases fitting TRBD2. Germline V gene sequence: CDR1 SGHKS, CDR2 YYEKEE (reference sequence). Trimming at V came to 4 bases and at J to 8 bases, leaving 5 bases not matched to a gene. The CDR3 runs 14 residues. CDR3 coding DNA: TGTGCCAGCAGCGCTAGCGGGAGTAAAGGGGAGCTGTTTTTT. This translates into CASSASGSKGELFF.